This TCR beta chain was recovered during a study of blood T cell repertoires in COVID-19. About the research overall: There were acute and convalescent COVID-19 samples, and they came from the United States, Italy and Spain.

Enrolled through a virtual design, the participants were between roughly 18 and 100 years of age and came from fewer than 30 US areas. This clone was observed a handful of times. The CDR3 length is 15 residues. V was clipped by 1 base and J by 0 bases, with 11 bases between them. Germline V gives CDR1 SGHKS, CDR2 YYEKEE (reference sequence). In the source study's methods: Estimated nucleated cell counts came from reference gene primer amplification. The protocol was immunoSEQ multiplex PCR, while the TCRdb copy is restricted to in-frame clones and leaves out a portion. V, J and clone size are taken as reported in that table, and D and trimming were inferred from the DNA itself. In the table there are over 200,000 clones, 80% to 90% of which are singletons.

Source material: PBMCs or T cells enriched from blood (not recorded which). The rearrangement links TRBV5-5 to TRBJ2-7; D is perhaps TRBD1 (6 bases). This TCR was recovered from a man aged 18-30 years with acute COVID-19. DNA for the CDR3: TGTGCCAGCAGCTTGTTGCAGGGGAGCTCCTACGAGCAGTACTTC. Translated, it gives CASSLLQGSSYEQYF.